A selection of T cell receptor beta chains follows, all from one sample in a study of T-cell reconstitution after alpha-beta-depleted transplantation in children. TCRdb re-derived calls from the PCR reads in MiXCR, one entry per CDR3 protein. The data show about 200,000 distinct CDR3 sequences, 7% to 9% seen once. The starting material was PBMCs, mostly from graft donor cells, obtained 360 days after TCRalphabeta/CD19-depleted stem cell transplant. The receptors stem from a male patient aged 2-9 years who had a stem cell transplant for acute myeloid leukemia, so the T cells may come from the graft donor. The CDR3 runs from the conserved cysteine through the conserved F or W. Fields, in order: clone size, D gene, V gene, J gene, CDR3 protein, CDR3 DNA. D genes are given only for firm matches. Expanded clones are given a class, and other clones once, few, many or no size at all.

clone_size: NA
d_call: NA
v_call: TRBV2
j_call: TRBJ2-3
cdr3_aa: CASREKDGLSWTDTQYF
cdr3_nt: TGTGCCAGCAGGGAGAAGGACGGGCTTTCGTGGACAGATACGCAGTATTTT

clone_size: few
d_call: TRBD1
v_call: TRBV13
j_call: TRBJ2-7
cdr3_aa: CASSPLGQGIYEQYF
cdr3_nt: TGTGCCAGCAGCCCCCTCGGACAGGGGATCTACGAGCAGTACTTC

clone_size: few
d_call: NA
v_call: TRBV20-1
j_call: TRBJ2-6
cdr3_aa: CSARRGAGANVLTF
cdr3_nt: TGCAGTGCCCGGCGGGGCGCTGGGGCCAACGTCCTGACTTTC

clone_size: few
d_call: NA
v_call: TRBV5-1
j_call: TRBJ2-5
cdr3_aa: CASSLRVGTLGPQETQYF
cdr3_nt: TGCGCCAGCAGCTTAAGGGTCGGGACTCTCGGACCCCAAGAGACCCAGTACTTC

clone_size: many
d_call: TRBD2
v_call: TRBV29-1
j_call: TRBJ2-7
cdr3_aa: CSVYITGRAYEQYF
cdr3_nt: TGCAGCGTCTACATAACCGGGAGGGCCTACGAGCAGTACTTC

clone_size: many
d_call: TRBD2
v_call: TRBV20-1
j_call: TRBJ2-3
cdr3_aa: CSATRGGRNPSTDTQYF
cdr3_nt: TGCAGCGCTACTAGGGGCGGGAGGAATCCTAGCACAGATACGCAGTATTTT

clone_size: many
d_call: NA
v_call: TRBV11-2
j_call: TRBJ2-1
cdr3_aa: CASSLGPLNEQFF
cdr3_nt: TGTGCCAGCAGCTTAGGGCCCTTGAATGAGCAGTTCTTC

clone_size: few
d_call: NA
v_call: TRBV6-2/TRBV6-3
j_call: TRBJ2-7
cdr3_aa: CASSYSSPYEQYF
cdr3_nt: TGTGCCAGCAGTTACTCTTCGCCCTACGAGCAGTACTTC

clone_size: NA
d_call: NA
v_call: TRBV20-1
j_call: TRBJ1-3
cdr3_aa: CSARDPGRGNTIYF
cdr3_nt: TGCAGTGCTAGAGATCCAGGCCGTGGAAACACCATATATTTT

clone_size: few
d_call: NA
v_call: TRBV3-1
j_call: TRBJ1-1
cdr3_aa: CASSAITGPNTEAFF
cdr3_nt: TGTGCCAGCAGCGCGATCACAGGGCCCAACACTGAAGCTTTCTTT

clone_size: many
d_call: TRBD2
v_call: TRBV20-1
j_call: TRBJ2-3
cdr3_aa: CSARVLAGAPSTDTQYF
cdr3_nt: TGCAGTGCTAGAGTCCTAGCGGGAGCGCCTAGCACAGATACGCAGTATTTT

clone_size: many
d_call: NA
v_call: TRBV20-1
j_call: TRBJ1-2
cdr3_aa: CSAHLRGSYGYTF
cdr3_nt: TGCAGTGCTCACCTTAGGGGTTCCTATGGCTACACCTTC

clone_size: many
d_call: TRBD2
v_call: TRBV10-3
j_call: TRBJ2-7
cdr3_aa: CASRIGGSPSYEQYF
cdr3_nt: TGTGCCTCAAGAATAGGCGGGAGCCCCTCCTACGAGCAGTACTTC

clone_size: NA
d_call: TRBD2
v_call: TRBV11-2
j_call: TRBJ2-3
cdr3_aa: CASSLGLAGTIFTDTQYF
cdr3_nt: TGTGCCAGCAGCTTAGGTCTAGCGGGAACCATTTTCACAGATACGCAGTATTTT

clone_size: few
d_call: TRBD2
v_call: TRBV10-3
j_call: TRBJ2-3
cdr3_aa: CAISGTLAGGTDTQYF
cdr3_nt: TGTGCCATCAGTGGGACTCTAGCGGGGGGCACAGATACGCAGTATTTT

clone_size: few
d_call: TRBD2
v_call: TRBV18
j_call: TRBJ2-5
cdr3_aa: CASSPNSGLVTRETQYF
cdr3_nt: TGTGCCAGCTCCCCCAACTCCGGACTAGTGACTAGAGAGACCCAGTACTTC

clone_size: NA
d_call: NA
v_call: TRBV7-3
j_call: TRBJ2-6
cdr3_aa: CASSLSPNIFSGANVLTF
cdr3_nt: TGTGCCAGCAGCTTATCCCCTAATATTTTCTCTGGGGCCAACGTCCTGACTTTC

clone_size: NA
d_call: NA
v_call: TRBV4-2
j_call: TRBJ2-2
cdr3_aa: CASSQGVATGELFF
cdr3_nt: TGTGCCAGCAGCCAAGGGGTAGCGACCGGGGAGCTGTTTTTT

clone_size: NA
d_call: TRBD2
v_call: TRBV12-3/TRBV12-4
j_call: TRBJ2-5
cdr3_aa: CASSYTASGVETQYF
cdr3_nt: TGTGCCAGCAGTTACACAGCTAGCGGGGTAGAGACCCAGTACTTC

clone_size: NA
d_call: NA
v_call: TRBV9
j_call: TRBJ2-7
cdr3_aa: CASSAGFQQYF
cdr3_nt: TGTGCCAGCAGCGCCGGGTTCCAGCAGTACTTC

clone_size: NA
d_call: NA
v_call: TRBV4-2
j_call: TRBJ2-5
cdr3_aa: CASSQEGRGWETQYF
cdr3_nt: TGTGCCAGCAGCCAAGAGGGCAGGGGCTGGGAGACCCAGTACTTC

clone_size: many
d_call: TRBD2
v_call: TRBV20-1
j_call: TRBJ2-1
cdr3_aa: CSARDAPGAGDRNEQFF
cdr3_nt: TGCAGTGCTAGAGACGCCCCTGGGGCGGGGGATCGAAATGAGCAGTTCTTC

clone_size: many
d_call: NA
v_call: TRBV12-3/TRBV12-4
j_call: TRBJ2-5
cdr3_aa: CASGRRGSKTQYF
cdr3_nt: TGTGCCAGCGGACGCAGGGGTTCGAAGACCCAGTACTTC

clone_size: NA
d_call: TRBD2
v_call: TRBV5-4
j_call: TRBJ2-2
cdr3_aa: CVSSIVSGGNTGELFF
cdr3_nt: TGTGTCAGCAGCATAGTTAGCGGGGGAAACACCGGGGAGCTGTTTTTT

clone_size: many
d_call: NA
v_call: TRBV5-6
j_call: TRBJ2-1
cdr3_aa: CASTTQGSSYNEQFF
cdr3_nt: TGTGCCAGCACCACCCAAGGGAGCTCCTACAATGAGCAGTTCTTC

clone_size: few
d_call: NA
v_call: TRBV7-3
j_call: TRBJ1-1
cdr3_aa: CASSLLGSNTEAFF
cdr3_nt: TGTGCCAGCAGCTTACTCGGCAGTAACACTGAAGCTTTCTTT

clone_size: few
d_call: NA
v_call: TRBV12-3/TRBV12-4
j_call: TRBJ2-2
cdr3_aa: CASSGRFGTGELFF
cdr3_nt: TGTGCCAGCAGTGGACGGTTTGGGACCGGGGAGCTGTTTTTT

clone_size: many
d_call: TRBD2
v_call: TRBV5-1
j_call: TRBJ2-3
cdr3_aa: CASSDRLAGSTDTQYF
cdr3_nt: TGCGCCAGCAGCGACCGACTAGCGGGAAGCACAGATACGCAGTATTTT

clone_size: few
d_call: TRBD2
v_call: TRBV4-3
j_call: TRBJ2-3
cdr3_aa: CASSPTAGTSATDTQYF
cdr3_nt: TGCGCCAGCAGCCCGACGGCCGGGACTAGCGCGACAGATACGCAGTATTTT

clone_size: few
d_call: TRBD2
v_call: TRBV28
j_call: TRBJ2-7
cdr3_aa: CASSWSEGTSGSYEQYF
cdr3_nt: TGTGCCAGCAGTTGGTCGGAGGGGACTAGCGGGAGTTACGAGCAGTACTTC

clone_size: few
d_call: TRBD1
v_call: TRBV19
j_call: TRBJ1-2
cdr3_aa: CASSIQGAVVDYGYTF
cdr3_nt: TGTGCCAGTAGTATACAGGGGGCGGTGGTGGACTATGGCTACACCTTC

clone_size: once
d_call: NA
v_call: TRBV11-2
j_call: TRBJ1-1
cdr3_aa: CASSLDPKGNKAFF
cdr3_nt: TGTGCCAGCAGCTTAGATCCAAAGGGGAACAAAGCTTTCTTT

clone_size: many
d_call: NA
v_call: TRBV5-1
j_call: TRBJ2-1
cdr3_aa: CASSKQGFEFF
cdr3_nt: TGCGCCAGCAGCAAACAGGGTTTCGAGTTCTTC

clone_size: many
d_call: TRBD1
v_call: TRBV12-3/TRBV12-4
j_call: TRBJ1-1
cdr3_aa: CASSGFRGRHTEAFF
cdr3_nt: TGTGCCAGCAGTGGCTTCAGGGGGCGTCACACTGAAGCTTTCTTT

clone_size: NA
d_call: NA
v_call: TRBV20-1
j_call: TRBJ2-7
cdr3_aa: CSAREGGASNEQYF
cdr3_nt: TGCAGTGCTAGAGAGGGCGGGGCTAGTAACGAGCAGTACTTC

clone_size: NA
d_call: NA
v_call: TRBV11-2
j_call: TRBJ2-2
cdr3_aa: CASSRLRWTGELFF
cdr3_nt: TGTGCCAGCAGCCGACTCCGCTGGACCGGGGAGCTGTTTTTT

clone_size: few
d_call: NA
v_call: TRBV7-2
j_call: TRBJ2-5
cdr3_aa: CASSLTSEGGKTQYF
cdr3_nt: TGTGCCAGCAGCCTAACTAGCGAGGGGGGGAAGACCCAGTACTTC

clone_size: few
d_call: NA
v_call: TRBV5-1
j_call: TRBJ2-2
cdr3_aa: CASSLASSSGTGELFF
cdr3_nt: TGCGCCAGCAGCTTGGCCTCGTCTAGTGGCACCGGGGAGCTGTTTTTT

clone_size: once
d_call: NA
v_call: TRBV29-1
j_call: TRBJ2-7
cdr3_aa: CSVGRAGHEQYF
cdr3_nt: TGCAGCGTTGGCCGGGCCGGGCACGAGCAGTACTTC

clone_size: NA
d_call: TRBD1
v_call: TRBV12-3/TRBV12-4
j_call: TRBJ1-3
cdr3_aa: CASSPDRASGNTIYF
cdr3_nt: TGTGCCAGCAGTCCCGACAGGGCCTCTGGAAACACCATATATTTT

clone_size: many
d_call: TRBD1
v_call: TRBV6-5
j_call: TRBJ2-7
cdr3_aa: CASSYSGQGWDEQYF
cdr3_nt: TGTGCCAGCAGTTACTCGGGACAGGGGTGGGACGAGCAGTACTTC

clone_size: many
d_call: NA
v_call: TRBV6-1
j_call: TRBJ1-3
cdr3_aa: CASSNRLGNTIYF
cdr3_nt: TGTGCCAGCAGTAACCGCCTGGGAAACACCATATATTTT

clone_size: NA
d_call: TRBD2
v_call: TRBV20-1
j_call: TRBJ2-1
cdr3_aa: CSARYSGSFNNEQFF
cdr3_nt: TGCAGTGCTAGATATAGCGGGAGTTTCAACAATGAGCAGTTCTTC

clone_size: few
d_call: NA
v_call: TRBV6-5
j_call: TRBJ1-1
cdr3_aa: CASSYRGENTEAFF
cdr3_nt: TGTGCCAGCAGTTACAGGGGGGAGAACACTGAAGCTTTCTTT

clone_size: NA
d_call: NA
v_call: TRBV6-5
j_call: TRBJ2-1
cdr3_aa: CASSNSPASYNEQFF
cdr3_nt: TGTGCCAGCAGTAACAGCCCCGCCTCCTACAATGAGCAGTTCTTC

clone_size: NA
d_call: NA
v_call: TRBV7-8
j_call: TRBJ2-1
cdr3_aa: CASSPGLSGYNEQFF
cdr3_nt: TGTGCCAGCAGCCCAGGGTTGTCGGGCTACAATGAGCAGTTCTTC

clone_size: NA
d_call: TRBD2
v_call: TRBV20-1
j_call: TRBJ2-3
cdr3_aa: CSAPGEGLAFTDTQYF
cdr3_nt: TGCAGTGCGCCAGGAGAAGGACTAGCCTTCACAGATACGCAGTATTTT

clone_size: NA
d_call: NA
v_call: TRBV5-1
j_call: TRBJ1-4
cdr3_aa: CASSLEPANEKLFF
cdr3_nt: TGCGCCAGCAGTTTGGAGCCAGCTAATGAAAAACTGTTTTTT

clone_size: NA
d_call: TRBD2
v_call: TRBV20-1
j_call: TRBJ2-1
cdr3_aa: CSASAGLAGGREQFF
cdr3_nt: TGCAGTGCTAGTGCGGGACTAGCGGGAGGTAGGGAGCAGTTCTTC